In this sample, the clone carrying this T cell receptor beta chain turned up many times. Its specificity is not known. The sample is drawn from a study of T cell repertoires in cytomegalovirus infection. The study's findings and limits: CMV carriers with the relevant HLA were identified by cumulative public TCR beta family frequency.

The junction had 6 bases not matched to a gene; V was cut back by 5 bases and J by 5 bases. The length of the CDR3 is 14 residues. The germline gives CDR1 SGHVS, CDR2 FNYEAQ. TCRdb re-derived calls from the reads in MiXCR, one entry per CDR3 protein. The sample records hundreds of thousands of distinct CDR3 sequences, roughly 36% being singletons. This clonotype was obtained from a human donor in good health (CMV status not recorded). Some clones in this sample may be carry-over from other donors' samples. Sequences were obtained from PBMCs. V gene TRBV7-6 combines with J gene TRBJ2-7; 10 nucleotides agree with TRBD1. The CDR3: CASSPGQGVDEQYF. In nucleotides, the CDR3 is TGTGCCAGCAGCCCTGGACAGGGGGTCGACGAGCAGTACTTC.